This T cell receptor (beta chain) was observed in a study of blood T cells in healthy people across ages. Points from the study as a whole: PBMCs that were unsorted prevented a conclusive naive versus antigen-experienced comparison. In these data, TCR beta diversity tracked strongly with naive T cell percentage. Age advanced and TCR beta diversity per million T cells fell, roughly linearly.

The authors ran a second PCR of about 6 to 11 cycles using a sample-barcoded 5' primer and a J-beta primer mix. TCRdb reprocessed the 5' RACE reads via MiXCR and lists one record per CDR3 protein. In the table there are 780,000 or so distinct CDR3 sequences, 56% of which are singletons. V was cut by 8 bases and J by 0 bases, with 12 bases left in between. The CDR3 covers 14 residues. The V gene's germline CDR1 is SNHLY and CDR2 FYNNEI. The table lists this clonotype with a few counts. Its antigen is undetermined. The sequenced sample was blood. The receptor was isolated from a middle-aged man in good health. V and J are TRBV2 and TRBJ2-3, with D possibly being TRBD1 (6 bases). The CDR3 DNA sequence: TGTGCCAGCCAGGACAGTCTTAGCACAGATACGCAGTATTTT. It encodes CASQDSLSTDTQYF.